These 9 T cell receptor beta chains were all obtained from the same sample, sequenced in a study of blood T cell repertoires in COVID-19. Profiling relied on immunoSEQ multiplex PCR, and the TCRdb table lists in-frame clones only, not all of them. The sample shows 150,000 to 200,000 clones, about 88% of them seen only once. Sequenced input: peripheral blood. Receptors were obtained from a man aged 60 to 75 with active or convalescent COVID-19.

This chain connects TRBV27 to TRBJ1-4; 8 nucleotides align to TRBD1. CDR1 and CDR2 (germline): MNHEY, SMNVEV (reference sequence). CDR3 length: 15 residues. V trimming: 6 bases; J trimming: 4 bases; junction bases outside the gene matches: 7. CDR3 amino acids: CASSQIQGGNEKLFF. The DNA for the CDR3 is TGTGCCAGCAGCCAGATACAGGGGGGTAATGAAAAACTGTTTTTT. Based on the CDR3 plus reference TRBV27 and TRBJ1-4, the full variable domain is EAQVTQNPRYLITVTGKKLTVTCSQNMNHEYMSWYRQDPGLGLRQIYYSMNVEVTDKGDVPEGYKVSRKEKRNFPLILESPSPNQTSLYFCASSQIQGGNEKLFFGSGTQLSVL.

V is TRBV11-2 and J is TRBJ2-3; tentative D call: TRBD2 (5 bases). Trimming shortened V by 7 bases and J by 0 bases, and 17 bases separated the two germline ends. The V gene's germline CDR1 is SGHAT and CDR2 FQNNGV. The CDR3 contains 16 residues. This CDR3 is CASTGRPAGSTDTQYF. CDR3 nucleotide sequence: TGTGCCAGCACCGGCAGACCGGCGGGTAGCACAGATACGCAGTATTTT.

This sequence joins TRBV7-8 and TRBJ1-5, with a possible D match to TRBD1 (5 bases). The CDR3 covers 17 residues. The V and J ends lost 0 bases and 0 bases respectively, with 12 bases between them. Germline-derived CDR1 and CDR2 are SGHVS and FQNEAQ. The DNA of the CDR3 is TGTGCCAGCAGCTTAGCGCGTTGGGGGGATAGCAATCAGCCCCAGCATTTT. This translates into CASSLARWGDSNQPQHF.

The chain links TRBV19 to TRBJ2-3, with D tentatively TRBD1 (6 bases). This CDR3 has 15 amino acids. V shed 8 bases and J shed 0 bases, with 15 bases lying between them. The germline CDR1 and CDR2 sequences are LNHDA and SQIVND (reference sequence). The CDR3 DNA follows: TGTGCCAGTGACACCCGGGACACGAGCACAGATACGCAGTATTTT. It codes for CASDTRDTSTDTQYF. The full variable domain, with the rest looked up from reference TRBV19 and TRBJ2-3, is DGGITQSPKYLFRKEGQNVTLSCEQNLNHDAMYWYRQDPGQGLRLIYYSQIVNDFQKGDIAEGYSVSREKKESFPLTVTSAQKNPTAFYLCASDTRDTSTDTQYFGPGTRLTVL.

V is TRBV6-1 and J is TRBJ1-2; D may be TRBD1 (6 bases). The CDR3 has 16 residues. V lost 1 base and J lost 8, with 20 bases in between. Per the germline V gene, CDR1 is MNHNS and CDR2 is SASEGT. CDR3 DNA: TGTGCCAGCAGTGAAGGAGACAGGACCTTTTCGCGCGGCTACACCTTC. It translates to CASSEGDRTFSRGYTF.

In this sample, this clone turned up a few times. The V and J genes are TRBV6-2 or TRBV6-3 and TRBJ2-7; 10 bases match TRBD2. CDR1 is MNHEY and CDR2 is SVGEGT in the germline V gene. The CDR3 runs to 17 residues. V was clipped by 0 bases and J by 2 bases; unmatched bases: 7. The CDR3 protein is CASSYSNSGGHPYEQYF. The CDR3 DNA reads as TGTGCCAGCAGTTACTCGAATAGCGGGGGGCATCCCTACGAGCAGTACTTC.

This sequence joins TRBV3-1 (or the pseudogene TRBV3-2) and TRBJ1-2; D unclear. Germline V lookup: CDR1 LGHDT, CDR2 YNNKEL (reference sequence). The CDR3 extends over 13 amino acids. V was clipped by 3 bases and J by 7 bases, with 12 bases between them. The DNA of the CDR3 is TGTGCCAGCAGCCACTCGGGAGGCTCTGGCTACACCTTC. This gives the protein CASSHSGGSGYTF.

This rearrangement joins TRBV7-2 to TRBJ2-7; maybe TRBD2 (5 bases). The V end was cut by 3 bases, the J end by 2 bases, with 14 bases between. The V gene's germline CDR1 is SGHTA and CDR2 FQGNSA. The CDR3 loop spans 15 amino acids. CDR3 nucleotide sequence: TGTGCCAGCAGCTTTAGCGTGGGCGCTGCCTACGAGCAGTACTTC. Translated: CASSFSVGAAYEQYF.

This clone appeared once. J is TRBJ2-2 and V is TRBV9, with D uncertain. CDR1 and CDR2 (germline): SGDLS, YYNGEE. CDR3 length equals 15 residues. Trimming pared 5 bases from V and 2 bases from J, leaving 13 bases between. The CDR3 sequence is CASSTPTANTGELFF. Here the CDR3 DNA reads TGTGCCAGCAGTACCCCTACAGCTAACACCGGGGAGCTGTTTTTT.